This record looks at one TCR beta chain sequence and its context. Its antigen is not known. The entry originates in a study of cytomegalovirus exposure and HLA in healthy donors. Whole-study context: Earlier work reported approximately 100 million unique TCR beta sequences from some 180 million T cells. Regarding the study as a whole: The presence/absence work took it that sequencing depth was about the same across donors.

The PCR ran on 60 Vbeta and 13 Jbeta primers. Study processing details: An analysis that came later counted approximately 76 million unique TCR beta chains, some 11 million shared. Assay: immunoSEQ multiplex PCR; the TCRdb copy retains only in-frame clones and omits some. V and J calls and clone size follow that table, whereas D and trimming were derived from the DNA. The sample has 100,000 or so clones; 70% to 80% are singletons. CDR1 is SQVTM and CDR2 is ANQGSEA in the germline V gene. CDR3 size: 16 residues. V lost 4 bases to trimming and J lost 5 bases; unmatched junction nucleotides: 13. The sample comprised PBMCs. The V call is TRBV29-1, the J call TRBJ2-2, with 7 bases that match TRBD1. The receptor was isolated from a woman between 18 and 30 years old in good health and CMV-seropositive. In DNA, the CDR3 is TGCAGCGTTGTGGTTGAGAGGGGGCGATTGACCGGGGAGCTGTTTTTT. Protein: CSVVVERGRLTGELFF.